The clone carrying this T cell receptor beta chain was picked up many times. Antigen unknown. The germline V gene has CDR1 LNHNV and CDR2 YYDKDF (reference sequence). V lost 0 bases and J lost 3, with 11 bases in between. This CDR3 has 15 residues. Each ophthalmopathy patient scored at least 3 on the Clinical Activity Score and at least 4 on NOSPECS grade, with duration under 3 months. Each diagnosis drew on symptoms, thyroxine, TRAb, thyroid ultrasound and orbital computed tomography findings. This sample is drawn from a study of T cells in Graves' hyperthyroidism and ophthalmopathy. Whole-study context: The blood sample was taken at first diagnosis, before treatment began.

General study results and limits: Blood also contained most expanded thyroid clonotypes above 0.001.

Amplification targeted TCR beta CDR3 regions from RNA transcripts. TCR CDR3 regions were first amplified by RT-PCR with HTBI primers. MiXCR, run by TCRdb on the multiplex PCR reads, gives a single entry per CDR3 protein. Of fewer than 750,000 distinct CDR3 sequences detected, roughly 15% appear once; the ten largest clones hold around 4%. The receptor was derived from a woman aged 40 to 50 with Graves' ophthalmopathy. The V call is TRBV15, the J call TRBJ1-1; no firm D call. The sequencing sample was made of blood. CDR3 sequence: CATSRDPGRDTEAFF. The CDR3 DNA reads TGTGCCACCAGCAGAGATCCCGGCCGAGACACTGAAGCTTTCTTT.